Below are 29 T cell receptor beta chains sequenced from a single sample in a study of immune cell composition in non-small cell lung cancer. The assay was immunoSEQ multiplex PCR, and TCRdb's table has in-frame clones only and misses some. This sample carries approximately 3,800 clones, roughly three quarters of them seen once, and the ten largest clones take 7.5%. Sample: lung tumor tissue. These TCRs come from a human donor with non-small cell lung cancer.

This chain connects TRBV5-1 to TRBJ1-5; D call uncertain. Per the germline V gene, CDR1 is SGHRS and CDR2 is YFSETQ. V dropped 5 bases and J dropped 3 bases, with 12 bases sitting between them. The CDR3 sequence is 14 residues long. The CDR3 sequence is CASSFDGLNQPQHF. The CDR3 coding sequence is TGCGCCAGCAGTTTCGATGGGCTCAATCAGCCCCAGCATTTT.

The chain carries TRBV9 and TRBJ2-1; possible D gene TRBD1, 5 bases. The V and J ends lost 1 base and 2 bases respectively, with 16 bases between them. This CDR3 comprises 17 residues. Germline assignment: CDR1 SGDLS and CDR2 YYNGEE. CDR3 nucleotides: TGTGCCAGCAGCGTAATTTCTGGTGGGGCCACCTACAATGAGCAGTTCTTC. Translating it yields CASSVISGGATYNEQFF. Full variable domain (outside the CDR3, taken from reference TRBV9 and TRBJ2-1): DSGVTQTPKHLITATGQRVTLRCSPRSGDLSVYWYQQSLDQGLQFLIQYYNGEERAKGNILERFSAQQFPDLHSELNLSSLELGDSALYFCASSVISGGATYNEQFFGPGTRLTVL.

The chain combines TRBV19 with TRBJ2-3, with a possible D match to TRBD1 (5 bases). This CDR3 region has 14 residues. Trimming removed 3 bases at V and 6 bases at J, with 13 bases between. Germline loops: CDR1 LNHDA, CDR2 SQIVND (reference sequence). Here the CDR3 DNA reads TGTGCCAGTAGTATTGGGCAGGGTGTGGATACGCAGTATTTT. Translation gives CASSIGQGVDTQYF.

This chain uses TRBV5-6 with TRBJ1-2; maybe TRBD1 (6 bases). V lost 2 bases, J lost 4 bases, and 15 bases lay in between. The germline V gene has CDR1 SGHDT and CDR2 YYEEEE. The CDR3 runs 15 residues. CDR3 DNA sequence: TGTGCCAGCAGCTTAACCGGGACACTTGGCTATGGCTACACCTTC. This codes for CASSLTGTLGYGYTF.

This sequence joins TRBV5-5 and TRBJ2-7, with D perhaps matching TRBD1 (6 bases). Per the germline V gene, CDR1 is SGHKS and CDR2 is YYEKEE (reference sequence). V lost 4 bases to trimming and J lost 5 bases, with 19 bases between them. The CDR3 runs 15 residues. CDR3 sequence (DNA): TGTGCCAGCAGCCCCCGGTTCAGGGGTTACCACGAGCAGTACTTC. This gives the protein CASSPRFRGYHEQYF.

The rearrangement uses TRBV19 and TRBJ1-2; D not certain. The CDR3 is 16 residues long. The V gene lost 5 bases and the J gene lost 3 bases, with 19 bases spanning the gap. In germline, CDR1 is LNHDA, CDR2 SQIVND (reference sequence). The CDR3 is CASSRPRALADYGYTF. CDR3 coding DNA: TGTGCCAGTAGTCGGCCGAGGGCCCTGGCGGACTATGGCTACACCTTC. The whole variable domain, filled in from reference TRBV19 and TRBJ1-2, reads DGGITQSPKYLFRKEGQNVTLSCEQNLNHDAMYWYRQDPGQGLRLIYYSQIVNDFQKGDIAEGYSVSREKKESFPLTVTSAQKNPTAFYLCASSRPRALADYGYTFGSGTRLTVV.

The rearrangement links TRBV6-1 to TRBJ1-4; unclear D gene. In germline, CDR1 is MNHNS, CDR2 SASEGT. V shed 7 bases and J shed 8 bases, with 17 bases lying between them. The CDR3 is 14 amino acids. The CDR3 reads CASNLRGLGEKLFF. The CDR3 DNA reads as TGTGCCAGCAATCTCCGAGGCCTTGGCGAAAAACTGTTTTTT.

The rearrangement links TRBV2 to TRBJ2-1, with D possibly TRBD1 on 5 matching bases. CDR3 length: 13 amino acids. Trimming shortened V by 8 bases and J by 3 bases, and 11 bases separated the two germline ends. Germline V CDR1 and CDR2: SNHLY, FYNNEI. Here the CDR3 reads CASVSQGYNEQFF. CDR3 nucleotides: TGTGCCAGCGTATCTCAGGGCTACAATGAGCAGTTCTTC.

This chain connects TRBV11-3 to TRBJ1-1; D not certain. The germline gives CDR1 SGHNT, CDR2 YENEEA. Between the trimmed V and J ends, which lost 0 bases and 4 bases, there was a span of 9 bases. This CDR3 contains 14 residues. CDR3 region: CASSLEGGLTEAFF. CDR3 sequence (DNA): TGTGCCAGCAGCTTAGAAGGCGGTCTCACTGAAGCTTTCTTT.

The chain's CDR3 is CASSLVRGLGANVLTF. In nucleotides, the CDR3 is TGTGCCAGCAGCTTGGTCAGGGGGCTAGGGGCCAACGTCCTGACTTTC. The V and J genes are TRBV7-3 and TRBJ2-6, with TRBD1 matching over 8 bases. The ends lost 3 bases at V and 4 bases at J; junction bases unmatched: 5. The CDR3 is 16 residues long. In germline, CDR1 is SGHTA, CDR2 FQGTGA.

The CDR3 here is CASTFLSLSEAFF. As DNA, the CDR3 is TGTGCCAGCACCTTCTTAAGCCTGTCTGAAGCTTTCTTT. The chain is built from TRBV21-1 and TRBJ1-1. TRBV21-1 is listed as a pseudogene. The CDR3 sequence is 13 residues long.

This chain links TRBV7-3 with TRBJ2-1; possibly TRBD1 for D (5 bases). The CDR3 runs 13 residues. V lost 4 bases, J lost 10 bases, and 14 bases lay in between. Germline loops: CDR1 SGHTA, CDR2 FQGTGA. The CDR3 DNA sequence: TGTGCCAGCAGCTGGGGCAAGGAAACCGAGCAGTTCTTC. Protein: CASSWGKETEQFF.

V and J are TRBV7-9 and TRBJ1-1; maybe TRBD1 (5 bases). CDR3 length equals 13 residues. Germline CDR1 SEHNR, CDR2 FQNEAQ (reference sequence). V was trimmed by 10 bases and J by 0 bases, leaving 12 bases between them. Written as DNA, the CDR3 is TGTGCCACCAGGGAGGTCATGAACACTGAAGCTTTCTTT. Amino acids: CATREVMNTEAFF.

The rearrangement uses TRBV7-3 and TRBJ2-1, with 12 bases that match TRBD2. There are 16 residues in the CDR3. The germline V gene encodes CDR1 SGHTA and CDR2 FQGTGA. V lost 5 bases, J lost 6 bases, and 8 bases stayed unmatched. CDR3 DNA sequence: TGTGCCAGCAGCCCATCTAGCGGGGGGGAAGGCAATGAGCAGTTCTTC. Translated: CASSPSSGGEGNEQFF.

J is TRBJ2-5 and V is TRBV7-6, with a tentative D call TRBD2 (5 bases). The CDR3 totals 14 residues. Germline CDR1 SGHVS, CDR2 FNYEAQ. V lost 1 base to trimming and J lost 2 bases, with 8 bases between them. CDR3 region: CASSLGWEQETQYF. As DNA, the CDR3 is TGTGCCAGCAGCTTAGGGTGGGAGCAAGAGACCCAGTACTTC.

V and J are TRBV19 and TRBJ1-4, with 8 bases matching TRBD1. Germline CDR1 LNHDA, CDR2 SQIVND (reference sequence). V was clipped by 6 bases and J by 3 bases; unmatched bases: 6. The length of the CDR3 is 15 residues. The CDR3 protein is CASSRTGQPNEKLFF. The CDR3 nucleotides are TGTGCCAGTAGCAGGACAGGGCAACCTAATGAAAAACTGTTTTTT.

This clone has a single count. V is TRBV6-5 and J is TRBJ1-1; 7 nucleotides match TRBD1. Germline V gene sequence: CDR1 MNHEY, CDR2 SVGAGI. V trimming: 0 bases; J trimming: 1 base; junction bases outside the gene matches: 2. The length of the CDR3 is 15 residues. CDR3: CASSYSAGGNTEAFF. The CDR3 DNA reads as TGTGCCAGCAGTTACTCGGCAGGGGGGAACACTGAAGCTTTCTTT.

The chain links TRBV6-1 to TRBJ1-3; D remains unclear. CDR3 length equals 15 residues. Trimming pared 3 bases from V and 4 bases from J, leaving 13 bases between. Germline CDR1 and CDR2: MNHNS and SASEGT. Written as DNA, the CDR3 is TGTGCCAGCAGTGACCTTGCAGGAAGAGGAAACACCATATATTTT. Protein sequence: CASSDLAGRGNTIYF.

This clone has just one count. The chain links TRBV5-6 to TRBJ2-7, with 8 bases identical to TRBD2. The germline CDR1 and CDR2 sequences are SGHDT and YYEEEE. The V gene end was trimmed by 0 bases and the J gene end by 2 bases; junction bases not matched to a gene: 1. The CDR3 totals 14 residues. CDR3 loop: CASSLVAGTYEQYF. Here the CDR3 DNA reads TGTGCCAGCAGCTTGGTAGCGGGGACCTACGAGCAGTACTTC.

The gene calls are TRBV13 and TRBJ2-7, with a possible D match to TRBD1 (6 bases). Germline V lookup: CDR1 PRHDT, CDR2 FYEKMQ (reference sequence). V gave up 5 bases and J gave up 4 bases, with 9 bases separating them. This CDR3 spans 12 amino acids. The CDR3, as DNA: TGTGCCAGCAGCAAACAGGGATACGAGCAGTACTTC. Its protein product is CASSKQGYEQYF.

This clone has more than one count but fewer than ten. The chain recombines TRBV4-1 with TRBJ1-1, with 8 bases identical to TRBD1. The junction had 12 bases not matched to a gene; V was cut back by 3 bases and J by 0 bases. Germline V gene sequence: CDR1 MGHRA, CDR2 YSYEKL. The CDR3 has 18 residues. CDR3 in amino acids: CASSHKLGQGFLNTEAFF. In DNA, the CDR3 is TGCGCCAGCAGCCATAAATTAGGACAGGGATTTTTGAACACTGAAGCTTTCTTT.

The chain recombines TRBV19 with TRBJ1-4; no clear D. The CDR3 sequence is 14 residues long. Germline V CDR1 and CDR2: LNHDA, SQIVND (reference sequence). V shed 3 bases and J shed 8 bases, with 13 bases lying between them. CDR3 loop: CASSIRGLGEKLFF. CDR3 nucleotides: TGTGCCAGTAGTATTCGAGGGTTGGGGGAAAAACTGTTTTTT.

The J gene is TRBJ2-6, the V gene TRBV11-1; 7 bases map to TRBD1. Trimming cost V 0 bases and J 4 bases; bases outside gene matches: 6. This CDR3 region has 17 residues. Per germline, CDR1 SGHAT and CDR2 FQDESV (reference sequence). The CDR3 sequence: CASSLASTGAGANVLTF. The CDR3 DNA reads as TGTGCCAGCAGCTTAGCGTCAACAGGGGCCGGGGCCAACGTCCTGACTTTC.

This chain links TRBV7-9 with TRBJ2-7, with TRBD1 matching over 8 bases. Germline V CDR1 and CDR2: SEHNR, FQNEAQ (reference sequence). After removal of 3 bases from V and 4 bases from J, the junction contained 14 bases not matched to a gene. This CDR3 spans 17 amino acids. CDR3 in amino acids: CASSFLGTGTVAYEQYF. The CDR3 DNA sequence: TGTGCCAGCAGCTTCCTTGGGACAGGCACGGTGGCTTACGAGCAGTACTTC.

V is TRBV19 and J is TRBJ1-2, with a weak D call TRBD1 (6 bases). CDR1 is LNHDA and CDR2 is SQIVND in the germline V gene (reference sequence). The CDR3 contains 12 residues. The V gene lost 7 bases and the J gene lost 8 bases, with 14 bases spanning the gap. In DNA form, the CDR3 reads TGTGCCAGTACCCTGAGGGGGAGCGGCTACACCTTC. Translated, it gives CASTLRGSGYTF.

This clone was detected a few times. This rearrangement joins TRBV6-5 to TRBJ2-1, with D possibly TRBD2 on 5 matching bases. This CDR3 contains 15 residues. V shed 5 bases and J shed 2 bases, with 13 bases lying between them. Germline V gene sequence: CDR1 MNHEY, CDR2 SVGAGI. The CDR3 DNA reads TGTGCCAGCAGTCGCCGGGGTAGGGCCTACAATGAGCAGTTCTTC. It codes for CASSRRGRAYNEQFF.

The chain carries TRBV6-1 and TRBJ2-7, with TRBD2 as a possible D gene (5 bases). Germline V lookup: CDR1 MNHNS, CDR2 SASEGT. The CDR3 totals 15 residues. The V and J ends lost 6 bases and 3 bases respectively, with 18 bases between them. CDR3 sequence (DNA): TGTGCCAGCAGCGTCTCCGGCGGGTCAAACTACGAGCAGTACTTC. It yields the protein CASSVSGGSNYEQYF.

The chain carries TRBV4-3 and TRBJ2-7; 7 bases map to TRBD1. Germline CDR1 reads LGHNA; CDR2 reads YSLEER. The length of the CDR3 is 14 residues. V was pared by 4 bases and J by 2 bases, with 5 bases of the junction left unmatched. The CDR3 DNA is TGCGCCAGCAGCCCAGGGACAGAACCCTACGAGCAGTACTTC. Its protein is CASSPGTEPYEQYF.

Details on this clone: The identical CDR3 is also encoded by other nucleotide sequences in the sample. The rearrangement uses TRBV7-9 and TRBJ1-1; TRBD1 aligns across 12 bases. V shed 4 bases, J shed 4 bases, and the junction held 4 bases outside the gene matches. There are 15 residues in the CDR3. Germline V gene sequence: CDR1 SEHNR, CDR2 FQNEAQ (reference sequence). DNA of the CDR3: TGTGCCAGCAGCTGGGACAGGGGGCTAGGCACTGAAGCTTTCTTT. Its translation is CASSWDRGLGTEAFF.